Below, 2 T cell receptor beta chains from the same sample are listed, as sequenced in a study of regulatory T cells in long-lasting Graves disease. Specified time point: newly diagnosed GD, antithyroid drugs for less than 3 months. RNA isolated from PBMCs was used to make the TCR library. Assembly of TCR beta libraries relied on iRepertoire HTBI primers together with Arm-PCR of CDR3 regions. Each CDR3 protein is one row after TCRdb ran MiXCR on the multiplex PCR reads. The table records some 410,000 distinct CDR3 sequences, about a sixth of them present only once. The data also belong to a second study, concerning T cells in Graves' hyperthyroidism and ophthalmopathy.

The input for sequencing was peripheral blood mononuclear cells (PBMCs), taken at new diagnosis, from a patient treated with antithyroid drugs. The receptors shown here come from a woman between 25 and 40 years old with Graves disease.

The chain is built from TRBV20-1 and TRBJ1-1; tentatively, D is TRBD1 (6 bases). With 7 bases removed from V and 1 base from J, the gap between germline ends came to 16 bases. CDR1 and CDR2 (germline): DFQATT, SNEGSKA (reference sequence). The CDR3 covers 14 residues. In DNA, the CDR3 is TGCAGTGGGCAGACAGGCAACGGGAACACTGAAGCTTTCTTT. Translated: CSGQTGNGNTEAFF.

This clonotype was found many times. The chain links TRBV20-1 to TRBJ2-5; either TRBD1 or TRBD2 may fit D (5 bases each). The CDR3 spans 14 residues. In germline, CDR1 is DFQATT, CDR2 SNEGSKA (reference sequence). Between the trimmed V and J ends, which lost 6 bases and 2 bases, there was a span of 16 bases. The CDR3 nucleotides are TGCAGTGCGGGGGATGTCAGCCTTCAAGAGACCCAGTACTTC. It translates to CSAGDVSLQETQYF.